These 10 T cell receptor beta chains came from one sample sequenced in a study of patients and donors after allogeneic stem cell transplantation. Using its own MiXCR run on the RT-PCR reads, TCRdb lists one record per CDR3 protein. The sample includes about 410,000 distinct CDR3 sequences, approximately 16% of them seen just once. Sequencing was performed on blood, either unsorted or a sorted T cell fraction (not recorded which). These receptors originate from a human donor who was either an allogeneic HSCT recipient or a stem cell or donor lymphocyte infusion donor (not recorded which). It is not recorded whose cells these are; they may come from a transplant donor.

CDR3 region: CASSNSTGTESYNSPLHF. The CDR3 DNA is TGTGCCAGCAGCAATTCGACAGGGACAGAGTCCTATAATTCACCCCTCCACTTT. The chain joins TRBV21-1 to TRBJ1-6; the table's TRBD1 call for D was not verified on the DNA. TRBV21-1 corresponds to a pseudogene. The CDR3 contains 18 residues.

This clonotype appeared many times. The J gene is TRBJ2-1, the V gene TRBV12-3 or TRBV12-4; TRBD2 agrees at 7 bases. CDR3 length: 14 residues. V lost 8 bases and J lost 4; bases outside the gene matches: 8. Here the CDR3 reads CASARLADYNEQFF. The CDR3 DNA reads TGTGCCAGCGCTCGGCTAGCGGATTACAATGAGCAGTTCTTC.

The chain uses TRBV7-9 and TRBJ2-1, with TRBD2 matching 10 bases. Germline-derived CDR1 and CDR2 are SEHNR and FQNEAQ (reference sequence). The CDR3 consists of 17 residues. The J segment lost 4 bases and the V segment lost 0 bases, leaving 6 bases of the junction unmatched. CDR3 DNA: TGTGCCAGCAGCTTAGCCCGGGGTAGCGGGGGGTACAATGAGCAGTTCTTC. Translation: CASSLARGSGGYNEQFF. Supplemented by reference TRBV7-9 and TRBJ2-1, the full variable domain reads DTGVSQNPRHKITKRGQNVTFRCDPISEHNRLYWYRQTLGQGPEFLTYFQNEAQLEKSRLLSDRFSAERPKGSFSTLEIQRTEQGDSAMYLCASSLARGSGGYNEQFFGPGTRLTVL.

This rearrangement joins TRBV18 to TRBJ2-3; TRBD1 matches 9 bases. CDR3 size: 12 residues. J was trimmed by 10 bases and V by 4 bases; bases with no gene match: 3. Looked up from germline, CDR1 is KGHSH and CDR2 is LQKENI. CDR3 amino acids: CASSLGQGSQYF. The CDR3 nucleotides read TGTGCCAGCTCACTCGGACAGGGGTCGCAGTATTTT.

The chain combines TRBV6-1 with TRBJ1-2; 7 bases fit TRBD1. V was clipped by 6 bases and J by 2 bases; unmatched bases: 6. The length of the CDR3 is 14 residues. CDR1 is MNHNS, CDR2 SASEGT, per germline. CDR3 nucleotides: TGTGCCAGCAGAATAGGACAGGCGAACTATGGCTACACCTTC. Its protein product is CASRIGQANYGYTF.

Only a few counts were recorded for this clonotype. V is TRBV29-1 and J is TRBJ2-1; D gene ambiguous. Per germline, CDR1 SQVTM and CDR2 ANQGSEA. V was clipped by 7 bases and J by 0 bases, with 10 bases between them. The CDR3 contains 13 residues. The CDR3 loop reads CSATTISYNEQFF. DNA for the CDR3: TGCAGCGCAACGACAATCTCCTACAATGAGCAGTTCTTC.

The rearrangement links TRBV7-2 to TRBJ2-5, with D perhaps TRBD2 (5 bases). The germline V and J ends were trimmed by 2 bases and 5 bases, with 15 bases remaining between them. The CDR3 contains 15 residues. Germline-derived CDR1 and CDR2 are SGHTA and FQGNSA. CDR3: CASSLRRAIGETQYF. DNA for the CDR3: TGTGCCAGCAGCTTAAGGCGGGCTATAGGGGAGACCCAGTACTTC.

The chain's CDR3 is CASSTSGSIHEQFF. CDR3 nucleotide sequence: TGTGCCAGCAGCACTAGCGGGAGCATCCATGAGCAGTTCTTC. The chain combines TRBV12-3 or TRBV12-4 with TRBJ2-1; 11 bases fit TRBD2. This CDR3 is built from 14 residues. V lost 6 bases and J lost 8; bases outside the gene matches: 6.

This clonotype has only a few counts. The chain has TRBV24-1 and TRBJ1-5; D unresolved. The CDR3 loop spans 12 amino acids. CDR1 and CDR2 (germline): KGHDR, SFDVKD. The germline V and J ends were trimmed by 5 bases and 4 bases, with 5 bases remaining between them. The CDR3 DNA reads TGTGCCACCAGTGTGAGAAATCAGCCCCAGCATTTT. Encoded protein: CATSVRNQPQHF.

This clonotype was seen a handful of times. The V call is TRBV15, the J call TRBJ2-3, with no clear D. CDR3 size: 15 residues. With 1 base removed from V and 0 bases from J, the gap between germline ends came to 8 bases. Germline-derived CDR1 and CDR2 are LNHNV and YYDKDF (reference sequence). The CDR3 protein is CATSRGRGSTDTQYF. CDR3 nucleotides: TGTGCCACCAGCAGAGGCCGTGGGAGCACAGATACGCAGTATTTT.